These 3 T cell receptor beta chains originate from one sample sequenced in a study of T cells in Graves' hyperthyroidism and ophthalmopathy. RNA transcripts gave rise to amplified TCR beta CDR3 regions. A first-round RT-PCR of the TCR CDR3 used the HTBI primer set. TCRdb fed the multiplex PCR reads into MiXCR, producing one record per CDR3 protein. The sample yields about 500,000 distinct CDR3 sequences, about 16% seen once. Input material: blood. These receptors were collected from a woman in her twenties or thirties with Graves' ophthalmopathy.

This clonotype was observed at least ten times. The rearrangement uses TRBV4-2 and TRBJ2-7, with TRBD2 matching over 8 bases. The CDR3 runs to 14 residues. CDR1 is LGHNA, CDR2 YNFKEQ, per germline. Trimming removed 1 base from V and 4 bases from J; junction bases left unmatched: 3. CDR3 amino acids: CASSQGPSGYEQYF. CDR3 DNA: TGTGCCAGCAGCCAAGGCCCTAGCGGGTACGAGCAGTACTTC.

The CDR3 DNA follows: TGTGCCAGTACGTTGGAGACAGGAGGATTTACGGAGGAGGCCCAGTACTTC. It yields the protein CASTLETGGFTEEAQYF. This chain links TRBV11-1 with TRBJ2-5, with D perhaps matching TRBD1 (6 bases). V was shortened by 9 bases and J by 9 bases, with 32 bases between the two germline ends. The CDR3 spans 17 residues. Germline V CDR1 and CDR2: SGHAT, FQDESV (reference sequence).

This clonotype was recorded at least ten times. Written as DNA, the CDR3 is TGTGCCAGCTCACCACCTATCCGGGGGGAAGAGACCCAGTACTTC. Translating it yields CASSPPIRGEETQYF. V usage is TRBV18 and J usage is TRBJ2-5; 7 nucleotides agree with TRBD2. The CDR3 has 15 residues. The germline V gene has CDR1 KGHSH and CDR2 LQKENI. V shed 0 bases, J shed 3 bases, and the junction held 4 bases outside the gene matches.